Below, 5 T cell receptor beta chains from the same sample are listed, as sequenced in a study of tissue T cells after allogeneic stem cell transplantation. Sequencing used immunoSEQ multiplex PCR; TCRdb keeps in-frame clones, though not all of them. The data hold roughly 5,800 clones, with 45% to 55% observed a single time. As to time point: mouse harvest day 7 after allogeneic transplant. The graft held 10^6 splenic CD5+ T cells and 10^7 T-cell-depleted bone marrow cells. The material sequenced was gut tissue. The receptors derive from a female BALB/c mouse given C57BL/6 T cells with graft-versus-host disease after an allogeneic hematopoietic cell transplant.

In the case of this clone: The genes and germline here are from mouse. From the germline J gene comes the end of the CDR3, since the read stops 1 residue before it. The chain has TRBV12-1 and TRBJ2-1; a weak D match, TRBD2 (6 bases). The germline gives CDR1 SGHSN, CDR2 HYEKVE. This CDR3 is built from 13 residues. Trimming cost V 1 base and J 4 bases, with 7 bases left between them. CDR3 loop: CASSLLGYAEQFF. The CDR3 DNA, read in part, is TGTGCCAGCTCTCTGCTGGGGTATGCTGAGCAGTTC.

This clone was observed a few times. Each gene name is a mouse one. The CDR3 end falls 1 residue outside the read, so it is completed with the germline J gene. The gene calls are TRBV13-3 and TRBJ2-1; TRBD1 agrees at 9 bases. The germline V gene encodes CDR1 NNHDY and CDR2 SYVADS. The V and J ends lost 1 base and 7 bases, in that order; junction bases with no gene match: 6. The CDR3 loop spans 15 amino acids. Here the CDR3 reads CASSDKQGAGAEQFF. CDR3 DNA, as far as it was read: TGTGCCAGCAGTGATAAACAGGGGGCGGGGGCTGAGCAGTTC.

About this clone itself: Any gene name here is a mouse gene name. Read data end 1 residue before the CDR3 end; the end is taken from the germline J gene. The chain couples TRBV16 to TRBJ1-3, with unresolved D. The germline gives CDR1 SGHSA, CDR2 FRNQAP. Trimming pared 1 base from V and 0 bases from J, leaving 7 bases between. This CDR3 comprises 15 residues. CDR3 DNA (partial): TGTGCAAGCAGCTTAGGCGGAAATTCTGGAAATACGCTCTAT. Encoded protein: CASSLGGNSGNTLY. The complete CDR3 protein is CASSLGGNSGNTLYF. The full variable domain, its missing parts supplied by reference TRBV16 and TRBJ1-3, is NAGVIQTPRHKVTGKGQEATLWCEPISGHSAVFWYRQTIVQGLEFLTYFRNQAPIDDSGMPKERFSAQMPNQSHSTLKIQSTQPQDSAVYLCASSLGGNSGNTLYFGEGSRLIVV.

This clone came up once. Mouse gene names apply. The read stops 1 residue short of the end of the CDR3; the missing end is completed from the germline J gene. This chain links TRBV16 with TRBJ2-5; 8 nucleotides align to TRBD2. The germline V gene encodes CDR1 SGHSA and CDR2 FRNQAP. This CDR3 spans 14 amino acids. V gave up 2 bases and J gave up 3 bases; unmatched junction bases: 1. This CDR3 reads CASSLSGGQDTQYF. The DNA read from the CDR3 is TGTGCAAGCAGCTTATCTGGGGGGCAAGACACCCAGTAC. The entire variable domain, with the rest obtained from reference TRBV16 and TRBJ2-5, is as follows: NAGVIQTPRHKVTGKGQEATLWCEPISGHSAVFWYRQTIVQGLEFLTYFRNQAPIDDSGMPKERFSAQMPNQSHSTLKIQSTQPQDSAVYLCASSLSGGQDTQYFGPGTRLLVL.

Notes on this clone: The gene symbols are mouse symbols. The read ends 1 residue before the CDR3 terminus; that terminus is restored from the germline J gene. The chain couples TRBV2 to TRBJ2-7; tentative D call: TRBD1 (6 bases). Between the trimmed V and J ends, which lost 0 bases and 4 bases, there was a span of 13 bases. CDR3 size: 15 residues. Germline values: CDR1 LGHNA, CDR2 YSYQKL. The DNA read from the CDR3 is TGTGCCAGCAGCCAAGACGGGGCCAGGGGTTATGAACAGTAC. Its translation is CASSQDGARGYEQY. The whole CDR3 protein is CASSQDGARGYEQYF.